This T cell receptor beta chain was documented in a study of early T cells in non-severe SARS-CoV-2 infection (dated by TCRdb to the early 2020s). Some background on the complete study: Bulk RNA from unsorted whole blood was used for TCR sequencing, so alpha and beta chains could not be paired.

The full study reports these points: Matching against VDJdb was skewed toward anti-spike CD8 responses, likely underestimated virus-specific expansions, and missed private and CD4 specificities.

Per the germline V gene (reference sequence), LGHDT is the CDR1 and YNNKEL is the CDR2. The CDR3 has 14 amino acids, counting the end cysteine and phenylalanine. Only the CDR3 DNA stays, 42 bases, in frame from base 1. Trimmed from V: 5 bases; trimmed from J: 5 bases; junction bases lacking a gene match: 6. This was a case-control study nested in a cohort of healthcare workers in London, UK, who had nasopharyngeal swab PCR tests and blood samples taken every week. Healthcare workers were recruited between 23 and 31 March 2020, during the week of the UK lockdown, and were followed weekly for up to roughly 15 weeks. As for this clonotype: Its recognized antigen is unknown. Base qualities are missing; no much larger clone stands one base away.

The method behind the library was 5' RACE. Sequencing took place on a NextSeq 500. The TCR library protocol attached unique molecular identifiers to individual cDNA molecules to correct for sequencing error and PCR bias. TCR alpha and beta chains were both sequenced, and the abundances of alpha and beta sequences in each sample were closely correlated with each other. In the paper's pipeline: Decombinator V4 was used to perform V gene, J gene and CDR3 annotation of TCR sequences. TCRs were defined as expanded if a significant change between any two time points was detected under a Poisson model with p below 0.0001. TCR abundances were normalised to the total number of TCRs sequenced per sample and expressed as counts per million. MAIT TCRs were defined by TRAV1-2 paired with TRAJ12, TRAJ20 or TRAJ33, and iNKT TCRs by TRAV10 paired with TRAJ18. VDJdb, accessed 1 November 2021, was searched for CMV, EBV and SARS-CoV-2 annotated TCRs, with TCRs annotated for multiple antigens excluded. TCRdb's own reprocessing of the public reads used fastp at Q25 and MiXCR and kept productive beta chains. Rows with one shared CDR3 protein collapse into an entry with the most common genes and DNA. In this record, the V and J calls reflect TCRdb's handling and not the investigators' own analysis. For this sample there are under 50,000 distinct CDR3 sequences; about 4.6% appear just once. Around 6% of the sample comes from the top ten.

What was sequenced was whole blood. The chain uses TRBV3-1 and TRBJ2-5; 9 bases in between match TRBD1. This clonotype was sampled from an adult who was a healthcare worker with PCR-confirmed SARS-CoV-2 infection or an uninfected control (not recorded which). The DNA reads as follows: TGTGCCAGCAGCAACCAAGACAGGGGGGAGACCCAGTACTTC. Its translation reads: CASSNQDRGETQYF.